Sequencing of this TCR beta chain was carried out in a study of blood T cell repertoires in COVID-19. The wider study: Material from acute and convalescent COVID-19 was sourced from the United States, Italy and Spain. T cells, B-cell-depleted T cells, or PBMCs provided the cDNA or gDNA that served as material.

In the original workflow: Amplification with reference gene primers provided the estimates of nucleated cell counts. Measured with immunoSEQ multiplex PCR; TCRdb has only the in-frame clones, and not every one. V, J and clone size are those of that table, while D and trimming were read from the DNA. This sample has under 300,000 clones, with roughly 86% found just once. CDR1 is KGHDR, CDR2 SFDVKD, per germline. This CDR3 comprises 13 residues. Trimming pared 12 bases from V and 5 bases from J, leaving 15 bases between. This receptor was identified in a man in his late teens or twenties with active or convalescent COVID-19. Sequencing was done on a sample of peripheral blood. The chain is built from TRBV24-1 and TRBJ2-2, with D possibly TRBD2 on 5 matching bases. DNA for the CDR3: TGTGCCCCGTACTACAGAGGGACCGGGGAGCTGTTTTTT. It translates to CAPYYRGTGELFF.